Each of the 24 T cell receptor beta chains below was sequenced from the same sample in a study of blood T cell repertoires in COVID-19. Sequencing used immunoSEQ multiplex PCR; TCRdb keeps in-frame clones, though not all of them. Altogether about 250,000 clones are present, approximately 85% being singletons, with the ten largest covering 5.5% to 6%. Source material: peripheral blood. These receptors were collected from a woman aged 80 or over with COVID-19, enrolled during active disease.

This rearrangement joins TRBV10-3 to TRBJ1-5; no clear D. The germline gives CDR1 ENHRY, CDR2 SYGVKD. CDR3 length equals 15 residues. V was clipped by 6 bases and J by 1 base, with 13 bases between them. The CDR3 here is CAISEVDTSNQPQHF. The CDR3 nucleotides read TGTGCCATCAGCGAGGTCGACACCAGCAATCAGCCCCAGCATTTT.

V and J are TRBV19 and TRBJ2-5; perhaps TRBD1 as D (6 bases). The germline CDR1 and CDR2 sequences are LNHDA and SQIVND (reference sequence). The V end was cut by 5 bases, the J end by 5 bases, with 15 bases between. CDR3 length: 14 residues. CDR3 nucleotide sequence: TGTGCCAGTAGTGCGTGGGGGCGGCCGGAGACCCAGTACTTC. The encoded protein is CASSAWGRPETQYF.

The V call is TRBV2, the J call TRBJ1-1, with D perhaps matching TRBD1 (6 bases). V was trimmed by 4 bases and J by 1 base, leaving 10 bases between them. The CDR3 runs 14 residues. Germline V gives CDR1 SNHLY, CDR2 FYNNEI. This CDR3 reads CASSGDTQNTEAFF. As DNA, the CDR3 is TGTGCCAGCAGTGGGGACACTCAGAACACTGAAGCTTTCTTT.

The chain is built from TRBV5-1 and TRBJ1-2; no firm D call. Germline V gene lookup returns CDR1 SGHRS and CDR2 YFSETQ. The CDR3 is 13 residues long. Trimming shortened V by 0 bases and J by 4 bases, and 7 bases separated the two germline ends. The CDR3 is CASSLVPLYGYTF. For the CDR3, the DNA is TGCGCCAGCAGCTTGGTACCACTCTATGGCTACACCTTC. The variable domain in full, with the rest retrieved from reference TRBV5-1 and TRBJ1-2, is KAGVTQTPRYLIKTRGQQVTLSCSPISGHRSVSWYQQTPGQGLQFLFEYFSETQRNKGNFPGRFSGRQFSNSRSEMNVSTLELGDSALYLCASSLVPLYGYTFGSGTRLTVV.

The chain recombines TRBV15 with TRBJ1-4; TRBD1 is a possible D gene (6 bases). Trimming left V 0 bases short and J 4 bases short, with 12 bases between. CDR1 LNHNV and CDR2 YYDKDF come from the germline V gene (reference sequence). The CDR3 extends over 16 amino acids. Here the CDR3 DNA reads TGTGCCACCAGCAGAGACCCAGGGGCAGTTAATGAAAAACTGTTTTTT. Amino acids: CATSRDPGAVNEKLFF.

The rearrangement uses TRBV5-1 and TRBJ1-1; no clear D. The CDR3 runs 12 residues. Germline CDR1 SGHRS, CDR2 YFSETQ. V lost 1 base to trimming and J lost 6 bases, with 7 bases between them. CDR3 nucleotide sequence: TGCGCCAGCAGCTTGTTCGGTGCTGAAGCTTTCTTT. Translation: CASSLFGAEAFF.

The gene calls are TRBV18 and TRBJ2-7; possible D gene TRBD2, 5 bases. Trimming took 5 bases from V and 0 from J, leaving 11 bases between them. Germline V lookup: CDR1 KGHSH, CDR2 LQKENI. The CDR3 consists of 14 residues. CDR3: CASSYMGSSYEQYV. In nucleotides, the CDR3 is TGTGCCAGCTCATACATGGGGAGCTCCTACGAGCAGTACGTC.

This chain joins TRBV7-2 and TRBJ2-1; 7 positions agree with TRBD2. The CDR3 has 16 residues. Trimming removed 4 bases from V and 0 bases from J; junction bases left unmatched: 6. From germline, CDR1 is SGHTA and CDR2 FQGNSA. CDR3 DNA: TGTGCCAGCAGCTCCGTAGCTAGCGGCTCCTACAATGAGCAGTTCTTC. Translation gives CASSSVASGSYNEQFF. Using reference TRBV7-2 and TRBJ2-1 for the parts outside the CDR3, the full variable domain is GAGVSQSPSNKVTEKGKDVELRCDPISGHTALYWYRQSLGQGLEFLIYFQGNSAPDKSGLPSDRFSAERTGGSVSTLTIQRTQQEDSAVYLCASSSVASGSYNEQFFGPGTRLTVL.

This clone was seen only a few times. In the same sample, other DNA sequences code for this CDR3. The genes are TRBV9 and TRBJ1-2; 7 nucleotides line up with TRBD1. The junction had 4 bases not matched to a gene; V was cut back by 4 bases and J by 7 bases. The CDR3 is 12 residues long. Germline V gene data show CDR1 as SGDLS and CDR2 as YYNGEE. The CDR3 DNA reads TGTGCCAGCAGCCCGGGACAGTCTGGCTACACCTTC. This gives the protein CASSPGQSGYTF.

The CDR3 nucleotides read TGCGCCAGCAGCTTCGGACTAGCGGGGGGAGGTGAGCAGTTCTTC. It yields the protein CASSFGLAGGGEQFF. This chain connects TRBV5-1 to TRBJ2-1, with TRBD2 identical over 14 bases. V shed 2 bases, J shed 9 bases, and the junction held 4 bases outside the gene matches. From germline, CDR1 is SGHRS and CDR2 YFSETQ. CDR3 length equals 15 residues.

The chain combines TRBV20-1 with TRBJ1-4, with 7 positions matching TRBD1. V was clipped by 3 bases and J by 3 bases; unmatched bases: 7. This CDR3 contains 15 residues. The germline V gene has CDR1 DFQATT and CDR2 SNEGSKA (reference sequence). DNA of the CDR3: TGCAGTGCTAGTGACCCACAGGGGCCTAATGAAAAACTGTTTTTT. It encodes CSASDPQGPNEKLFF.

This chain joins TRBV2 and TRBJ2-5; TRBD1 aligns across 7 bases. CDR1 is SNHLY, CDR2 FYNNEI, per germline. CDR3 length equals 14 residues. The ends lost 0 bases at V and 5 bases at J; junction bases unmatched: 3. This CDR3 is CASSEAGGRETQYF. CDR3 sequence (DNA): TGTGCCAGCAGTGAAGCAGGGGGCCGTGAGACCCAGTACTTC.

The rearrangement links TRBV9 to TRBJ1-3; the match to TRBD1 covers 8 bases. The CDR3 totals 15 residues. Germline V lookup: CDR1 SGDLS, CDR2 YYNGEE. V lost 4 bases, J lost 4 bases, and 7 bases stayed unmatched. The CDR3 bases are TGTGCCAGCAGCATCGACAGGGGTTCGGGAAACACCATATATTTT. Its protein is CASSIDRGSGNTIYF.

This clone was observed once. The V call is TRBV7-2, the J call TRBJ2-5; D is unresolved. The CDR3 length is 13 residues. Germline lookup yields CDR1 SGHTA and CDR2 FQGNSA. V dropped 1 base and J dropped 13 bases, with 16 bases sitting between them. CDR3: CASSLDLRSARYF. CDR3 bases: TGTGCCAGCAGCTTAGATCTGAGGTCCGCTAGGTACTTC.

The V call is TRBV4-3, the J call TRBJ2-5; D is unresolved. CDR1 and CDR2 from the germline V gene are LGHNA and YSLEER. V was shortened by 3 bases and J by 4 bases, with 9 bases between the two germline ends. The CDR3 loop spans 13 amino acids. The CDR3 spells CASSQGLRETQYF. The CDR3 DNA follows: TGCGCCAGCAGCCAGGGCCTGCGAGAGACCCAGTACTTC.

The chain combines TRBV28 with TRBJ1-1; 7 bases align to TRBD1. The V and J ends lost 5 bases and 1 base, in that order; junction bases with no gene match: 7. The CDR3 extends over 15 amino acids. Germline V gene data show CDR1 as MDHEN and CDR2 as SYDVKM. The CDR3 here is CASSPGGHKNTEAFF. As DNA, the CDR3 is TGTGCCAGCAGTCCAGGGGGACACAAGAACACTGAAGCTTTCTTT.

The chain is built from TRBV6-5 and TRBJ2-7, with a possible D match to TRBD1 (6 bases). Trimming stripped 6 bases from V and 3 bases from J, with 15 bases between. The CDR3 contains 14 residues. Looked up from germline, CDR1 is MNHEY and CDR2 is SVGAGI. The CDR3: CASSPADRSYEQYV. CDR3 nucleotide sequence: TGTGCCAGCAGCCCGGCCGACAGGAGCTACGAGCAGTACGTC.

The genes are TRBV5-4 and TRBJ1-1, with a possible D match to TRBD1 (5 bases). V lost 1 base and J lost 5, with 15 bases in between. The CDR3 length is 15 residues. Germline V lookup: CDR1 SGHNT, CDR2 YYREEE (reference sequence). The CDR3 DNA reads TGTGCCAGCAGCTTGCAGTATACCGGGGGGACTGAAGCTTTCTTT. It yields the protein CASSLQYTGGTEAFF.

The gene calls are TRBV27 and TRBJ1-1; D might be TRBD1 (5 bases). The germline gives CDR1 MNHEY, CDR2 SMNVEV (reference sequence). The CDR3 covers 16 residues. V dropped 8 bases and J dropped 0 bases, with 19 bases sitting between them. DNA of the CDR3: TGTGCCAGCCACTGGGGGGGTTTTGAAATGAACACTGAAGCTTTCTTT. Protein sequence: CASHWGGFEMNTEAFF.

This clone has a single count. CDR3 nucleotide sequence: TGCGCCAGTACAGGGGGCTCAGTTAGTCAGCCCCAGCATTTT. Protein: CASTGGSVSQPQHF. J is TRBJ1-5 and V is TRBV23-1; the match to TRBD1 covers 9 bases. TRBV23-1 is an open reading frame, and its role is uncertain. There are 14 residues in the CDR3. J gave up 6 bases and V 9 bases, and 9 bases lay outside the gene matches.

The J gene is TRBJ1-1, the V gene TRBV9, with D perhaps matching TRBD1 (6 bases). The CDR3 spans 16 residues. Trimming took off 2 bases at V and 1 base at J, with 15 bases between the two ends. The germline V gene has CDR1 SGDLS and CDR2 YYNGEE. Here the CDR3 DNA reads TGTGCCAGCAGCGTTGAATCCGGACAGAGGAACACTGAAGCTTTCTTT. The encoded protein is CASSVESGQRNTEAFF. Full variable domain (outside the CDR3, taken from reference TRBV9 and TRBJ1-1): DSGVTQTPKHLITATGQRVTLRCSPRSGDLSVYWYQQSLDQGLQFLIQYYNGEERAKGNILERFSAQQFPDLHSELNLSSLELGDSALYFCASSVESGQRNTEAFFGQGTRLTVV.

This rearrangement joins TRBV2 to TRBJ1-1; D ambiguous. This CDR3 has 13 residues. Germline values: CDR1 SNHLY, CDR2 FYNNEI. With 6 bases removed from V and 8 bases from J, the gap between germline ends came to 16 bases. The DNA of the CDR3 is TGTGCCAGCAGGTCCTTGACATCATCAGAAGCTTTCTTT. Amino acid sequence: CASRSLTSSEAFF.

The CDR3 reads CSASPGKDSPLHF. Here the CDR3 DNA reads TGCAGTGCTAGTCCAGGGAAAGATTCACCCCTCCACTTT. The chain links TRBV20-1 to TRBJ1-6, with TRBD1 as a possible D gene (5 bases). Germline loops: CDR1 DFQATT, CDR2 SNEGSKA (reference sequence). The CDR3 covers 13 residues. Trimming took 3 bases from V and 8 from J, leaving 11 bases between them.

This chain links TRBV5-4 with TRBJ2-2, with 7 positions matching TRBD1. Germline V gene sequence: CDR1 SGHNT, CDR2 YYREEE (reference sequence). The CDR3 is made up of 15 amino acids. V dropped 4 bases and J dropped 5; count of bases not matched to a gene: 8. The CDR3 nucleotides are TGTGCCAGCAGCCCCCGACAGGGTGATACCGGGGAGCTGTTTTTT. As protein: CASSPRQGDTGELFF.